This T cell receptor (beta chain) stems from a study of T cells in Graves' hyperthyroidism and ophthalmopathy. Overall study context: Blood from the periphery was taken at initial diagnosis, before any treatment.

From RNA transcripts, TCR beta CDR3 regions were amplified. TCR CDR3 underwent first-round RT-PCR with the HTBI primer set. TCRdb reanalysed the multiplex PCR reads using MiXCR and keeps one entry per CDR3 protein. The sample consists of about 350,000 distinct CDR3 sequences, more than 11% of them appearing once. Germline V lookup: CDR1 MNHNS, CDR2 SASEGT. The CDR3 sequence is 16 residues long. Trimming left V 4 bases short and J 2 bases short, with 16 bases between. Study findings and constraints: Researchers found most expanded thyroid clonotypes above 0.001 in blood as well. Before onset, by a median of about six months, the model predicted ophthalmopathy.

Newly diagnosed patients aged 18 to 65 had hyperthyroidism of under 2 months' duration. This clonotype was counted at least ten times. Its antigen is not identified. V and J are TRBV6-1 and TRBJ2-3, with D possibly being TRBD1 (6 bases). What was sequenced was blood. This TCR derives from a woman aged 30 to 39 with Graves' hyperthyroidism. The CDR3 DNA reads TGTGCCAGCAGTGTAGGCGGCAGGGGACCCACAGATACGCAGTATTTT. Amino acids: CASSVGGRGPTDTQYF.